The rows below give T cell receptor beta chains drawn from one sample of a study of T cells in Graves' hyperthyroidism and ophthalmopathy. TCRdb processed the multiplex PCR reads anew with MiXCR; each CDR3 protein has one entry. The sample has fewer than 650,000 distinct CDR3 sequences, 46% seen once. The sequenced sample consisted of peripheral blood or thyroid tissue (not recorded which). These receptors were obtained from an adult woman with Graves' disease, either hyperthyroidism or ophthalmopathy (not recorded which). Each CDR3 is given with its conserved first and last residue. Each record gives: clone size, J gene, CDR3 length, V gene, D gene, CDR3 DNA, CDR3 protein. A D gene is named only where the DNA matches it firmly. Clone sizes are given selectively: once, few, many, or a class where the clone is expanded.

abundance: -
j_gene: TRBJ2-2
len: 15
v_gene: TRBV11-2
d_gene: -
CDR3nt: TGTGCCAGCAGCCTCAGGCTGGGGGTCACCGGGGAGCTGTTTTTT
CDR3aa: CASSLRLGVTGELFF

abundance: once
j_gene: TRBJ2-2
len: 17
v_gene: TRBV7-9
d_gene: TRBD1
CDR3nt: TGTGCCAGCACCATCACAGGGGGCCTATCGAACACTGGGGAGCTGTTTTTT
CDR3aa: CASTITGGLSNTGELFF

abundance: -
j_gene: TRBJ2-5
len: 12
v_gene: TRBV10-3
d_gene: -
CDR3nt: TGTGCCACCTTGGGAAGAGAAGAGACCCAGTACTTC
CDR3aa: CATLGREETQYF

abundance: many
j_gene: TRBJ2-5
len: 14
v_gene: TRBV7-9
d_gene: -
CDR3nt: TGTGCCAGCAGCTTAGGAGACAGAGAAGAGACCCAGTACTTC
CDR3aa: CASSLGDREETQYF

abundance: -
j_gene: TRBJ2-5
len: 14
v_gene: TRBV11-2
d_gene: TRBD1
CDR3nt: TGTGCCAGCAGCTTAGGGGACAGTAAAGAGACCCAGTACTTC
CDR3aa: CASSLGDSKETQYF

abundance: once
j_gene: TRBJ1-1
len: 13
v_gene: TRBV2
d_gene: -
CDR3nt: TGTGCCAGCAGTGATAGGGGTGGGCAGAGGGCTTTCTTT
CDR3aa: CASSDRGGQRAFF

abundance: once
j_gene: TRBJ2-5
len: 13
v_gene: TRBV2
d_gene: -
CDR3nt: TGTGCCAGCAGTGGGGGGACTTGGGGGACCCAGTACTTC
CDR3aa: CASSGGTWGTQYF

abundance: few
j_gene: TRBJ2-7
len: 14
v_gene: TRBV7-6
d_gene: TRBD2
CDR3nt: TGTGCCAGCAGCTTACTAGCGGGAGCCTACGAGCAGTACTTC
CDR3aa: CASSLLAGAYEQYF

abundance: -
j_gene: TRBJ2-2
len: 14
v_gene: TRBV7-2
d_gene: -
CDR3nt: TGTGCCAGCAGACGAGACAGTAACGCCGGGGAGCTGTTTTTT
CDR3aa: CASRRDSNAGELFF

abundance: many
j_gene: TRBJ1-2
len: 10
v_gene: TRBV29-1
d_gene: -
CDR3nt: TGCAGCGTTGAAGAGTATGGCTACACCTTC
CDR3aa: CSVEEYGYTF

abundance: -
j_gene: TRBJ2-5
len: 15
v_gene: TRBV19
d_gene: TRBD2
CDR3nt: TGTGCCAGTAGTATTACCGGGGGGGCCCTAGAGACCCAGTACTTC
CDR3aa: CASSITGGALETQYF

abundance: -
j_gene: TRBJ1-6
len: 15
v_gene: TRBV7-9
d_gene: TRBD1
CDR3nt: TGTGCCAGCAGCTCAACAGGGGCGGCTAATTCACCCCTCCACTTT
CDR3aa: CASSSTGAANSPLHF

abundance: -
j_gene: TRBJ2-7
len: 17
v_gene: TRBV5-1
d_gene: -
CDR3nt: TGCGCCAGCAGCTTGGCGGATGGTGGTGATAGCTCCTACGAGCAGTACTTC
CDR3aa: CASSLADGGDSSYEQYF

abundance: -
j_gene: TRBJ1-1
len: 11
v_gene: TRBV29-1
d_gene: -
CDR3nt: TGCAGCGTTGGTAAGGGCCAGGGGGCTTTCTTT
CDR3aa: CSVGKGQGAFF

abundance: -
j_gene: TRBJ1-5
len: 12
v_gene: TRBV10-3
d_gene: -
CDR3nt: TGTGCCATCAGTGGGGTGGGCCAGCCCCAGCATTTT
CDR3aa: CAISGVGQPQHF

abundance: -
j_gene: TRBJ2-5
len: 17
v_gene: TRBV29-1
d_gene: TRBD2
CDR3nt: TGCAGCGTGGGGACAGGGGGGACTAGCGGGAGGGAAGAGACCCAGTACTTC
CDR3aa: CSVGTGGTSGREETQYF

abundance: -
j_gene: TRBJ2-7
len: 13
v_gene: TRBV2
d_gene: -
CDR3nt: TGTGCCAGCATTGCGGAACCTACCTACGAGCAGTACTTC
CDR3aa: CASIAEPTYEQYF

abundance: many
j_gene: TRBJ1-5
len: 16
v_gene: TRBV6-2/TRBV6-3
d_gene: -
CDR3nt: TGTGCCAGCACCCCGGCCAGGGAGCTTGACGGTCAGCCCCAGCATTTT
CDR3aa: CASTPARELDGQPQHF

abundance: -
j_gene: TRBJ1-3
len: 15
v_gene: TRBV9
d_gene: TRBD1
CDR3nt: TGTGCCAGCAGCGCCGAGACAGGGTCTGGAAACACCATATATTTT
CDR3aa: CASSAETGSGNTIYF

abundance: -
j_gene: TRBJ2-1
len: 21
v_gene: TRBV7-2
d_gene: TRBD2
CDR3nt: TGTGCCAGCAGCTTAAGGGGGAGGGGACTAGCGGGACTGAGAAGGGGAAGTGAGCAGTTCTTC
CDR3aa: CASSLRGRGLAGLRRGSEQFF

abundance: -
j_gene: TRBJ2-3
len: 15
v_gene: TRBV20-1
d_gene: -
CDR3nt: TGCAGTGCTAGAGATTTAGGACGCAGCACAGATACGCAGTATTTT
CDR3aa: CSARDLGRSTDTQYF

abundance: few
j_gene: TRBJ1-5
len: 14
v_gene: TRBV2
d_gene: TRBD1
CDR3nt: TGTGCCAGCAAACAGGGGTATAGCAATCAGCCCCAGCATTTT
CDR3aa: CASKQGYSNQPQHF

abundance: many
j_gene: TRBJ1-2
len: 15
v_gene: TRBV14
d_gene: TRBD1
CDR3nt: TGTGCCAGCAGCCATACAGGGGACGGGGACTATGGCTACACCTTC
CDR3aa: CASSHTGDGDYGYTF

abundance: many
j_gene: TRBJ1-2
len: 15
v_gene: TRBV7-2
d_gene: TRBD1
CDR3nt: TGTGCCAGCAGCTTAGGACCGGGACAGGGAAATGGCTACACCTTC
CDR3aa: CASSLGPGQGNGYTF

abundance: -
j_gene: TRBJ1-1
len: 15
v_gene: TRBV7-9
d_gene: -
CDR3nt: TGTGCCAGCAGCCCACTGGGGGACCTGAACACTGAAGCTTTCTTT
CDR3aa: CASSPLGDLNTEAFF

abundance: many
j_gene: TRBJ1-2
len: 13
v_gene: TRBV7-9
d_gene: TRBD1
CDR3nt: TGTGCCAGCCAAGGGACAGGGAAGGATGGCTACACCTTC
CDR3aa: CASQGTGKDGYTF

abundance: -
j_gene: TRBJ1-2
len: 11
v_gene: TRBV2
d_gene: TRBD1
CDR3nt: TGTGCCAGCCCCCAGGGGGTTGGCTACACCTTC
CDR3aa: CASPQGVGYTF

abundance: few
j_gene: TRBJ2-5
len: 15
v_gene: TRBV15
d_gene: TRBD1
CDR3nt: TGTGCCACCAGCACGGGACAGGGGTTTCAAGAGACCCAGTACTTC
CDR3aa: CATSTGQGFQETQYF

abundance: many
j_gene: TRBJ2-7
len: 15
v_gene: TRBV5-1
d_gene: TRBD2
CDR3nt: TGCGCCAGCAGCGCTAGCGGCGCCTACTCCTACGAGCAGTACTTC
CDR3aa: CASSASGAYSYEQYF

abundance: -
j_gene: TRBJ2-1
len: 17
v_gene: TRBV7-2
d_gene: TRBD2
CDR3nt: TGTGCCAGCAGCTTAGATGACTCGACTAGCGGGAGTAGTGAGCAGTTCTTC
CDR3aa: CASSLDDSTSGSSEQFF

abundance: -
j_gene: TRBJ1-2
len: 16
v_gene: TRBV19
d_gene: TRBD1
CDR3nt: TGTGCCAGTAGTCCTGGGACAGGGGGTGGAATGCATGGCTACACCTTC
CDR3aa: CASSPGTGGGMHGYTF

abundance: many
j_gene: TRBJ2-7
len: 15
v_gene: TRBV2
d_gene: -
CDR3nt: TGTGCCAGCAGGTCGGGGTTTAGCGGAAATCGCGAGCAGTACTTC
CDR3aa: CASRSGFSGNREQYF

abundance: -
j_gene: TRBJ2-7
len: 16
v_gene: TRBV7-9
d_gene: -
CDR3nt: TGTGCCAGCAGCTTAGCGGGAGGATCGAACTCCTACGAGCAGTACTTC
CDR3aa: CASSLAGGSNSYEQYF

abundance: -
j_gene: TRBJ2-3
len: 12
v_gene: TRBV20-1
d_gene: TRBD2
CDR3nt: TGCAGTGCTAAGGGACTAGTGCGTGCGCAGTATTTT
CDR3aa: CSAKGLVRAQYF

abundance: -
j_gene: TRBJ2-7
len: 13
v_gene: TRBV20-1
d_gene: -
CDR3nt: TGCAGTGCTATGGTGAGATCTCCCTACGAGCAGTACTTC
CDR3aa: CSAMVRSPYEQYF

abundance: -
j_gene: TRBJ2-7
len: 15
v_gene: TRBV5-1
d_gene: -
CDR3nt: TGCGCCAGCAGCACCACCAGGGGTCTAGGAGGCGAGCAGTACTTC
CDR3aa: CASSTTRGLGGEQYF

abundance: many
j_gene: TRBJ2-2
len: 17
v_gene: TRBV5-1
d_gene: -
CDR3nt: TGCGCCAGCAGCTTGGGCCCAATGGAAAAGAACACCGGGGAGCTGTTTTTT
CDR3aa: CASSLGPMEKNTGELFF

abundance: -
j_gene: TRBJ2-7
len: 14
v_gene: TRBV10-3
d_gene: -
CDR3nt: TGTGCCATCAGTGAGAGCAGGGGTGAGGACGAGCAGTACTTC
CDR3aa: CAISESRGEDEQYF

abundance: -
j_gene: TRBJ1-1
len: 13
v_gene: TRBV19
d_gene: -
CDR3nt: TGTGCCACACTTCGGGTATTCAGCGCTGAAGCTTTCTTT
CDR3aa: CATLRVFSAEAFF

abundance: many
j_gene: TRBJ1-1
len: 15
v_gene: TRBV15
d_gene: -
CDR3nt: TGTGCCACCAGCACCCATGGGGGTTTGAACACTGAAGCTTTCTTT
CDR3aa: CATSTHGGLNTEAFF

abundance: many
j_gene: TRBJ1-1
len: 14
v_gene: TRBV10-3
d_gene: -
CDR3nt: TGTGCCATCGGGGCTGGGACTGGGAACACTGAAGCTTTCTTT
CDR3aa: CAIGAGTGNTEAFF

abundance: -
j_gene: TRBJ2-3
len: 17
v_gene: TRBV7-2
d_gene: TRBD2
CDR3nt: TGTGCCAGCAGCTCCCACCGGACTAGCGGGAGCGCAGATACGCAGTATTTT
CDR3aa: CASSSHRTSGSADTQYF

abundance: -
j_gene: TRBJ2-5
len: 14
v_gene: TRBV7-2
d_gene: -
CDR3nt: TGTGCCAGCAGCTTAACCCCGGGCGACCTGACCCAGTACTTC
CDR3aa: CASSLTPGDLTQYF

abundance: -
j_gene: TRBJ1-4
len: 14
v_gene: TRBV11-1
d_gene: -
CDR3nt: TGTGCCAGCTTAGACGGGGGAGCTAATGAAAAACTGTTTTTT
CDR3aa: CASLDGGANEKLFF

abundance: many
j_gene: TRBJ1-2
len: 14
v_gene: TRBV9
d_gene: TRBD1
CDR3nt: TGTGCCAGCAGCGCATGGGACAGGGAAAGTGGCTACACCTTC
CDR3aa: CASSAWDRESGYTF

abundance: -
j_gene: TRBJ1-3
len: 18
v_gene: TRBV4-1
d_gene: -
CDR3nt: TGCGCCAGCAGCCGCTCTCGGGGCAGAACTTTCTCTGGAAACACCATATATTTT
CDR3aa: CASSRSRGRTFSGNTIYF

abundance: few
j_gene: TRBJ2-1
len: 14
v_gene: TRBV29-1
d_gene: TRBD2
CDR3nt: TGCAGCGCCTTTAGCGGGAGGGCTTACAATGAGCAGTTCTTC
CDR3aa: CSAFSGRAYNEQFF

abundance: many
j_gene: TRBJ1-4
len: 14
v_gene: TRBV2
d_gene: -
CDR3nt: TGTGCCAGCAGTGCAGGGGTTGTTGGGGAAAAACTGTTTTTT
CDR3aa: CASSAGVVGEKLFF

abundance: -
j_gene: TRBJ2-5
len: 14
v_gene: TRBV7-9
d_gene: -
CDR3nt: TGTGCCAGCAGCTTACTCTCAGGGGAAGAGACCCAGTACTTC
CDR3aa: CASSLLSGEETQYF